The 14 T cell receptor beta chains presented below share a single source sample, sequenced in a study of shared clonotypes between healthy human individuals. The naive CD8 subset, CD45RO-negative cells positively selected for CCR7, excluded terminally differentiated effector memory CD45RA+ cells. Repertoires were generated with immunoSEQ multiplex PCR, while TCRdb's copy carries only in-frame clones and drops some. The repertoire has 1.5 million to 2.5 million clones, about 95% of them found once; the top ten carry less than 1.5%. The sequencing sample was made of naive CD8+ T cells sorted from blood. These receptors came from a man younger than 35 in good health.

V gene TRBV5-6 combines with J gene TRBJ1-1; D gene ambiguous. Germline V gene sequence: CDR1 SGHDT, CDR2 YYEEEE. The ends were cut back, 2 bases at V and 4 bases at J, with 12 bases in the middle. The CDR3 runs 14 residues. CDR3 residues: CASSLFYGGTEAFF. Written as DNA, the CDR3 is TGTGCCAGCAGCTTATTCTATGGAGGCACTGAAGCTTTCTTT.

This CDR3 is CASSLSSEGPLYGYTF. The CDR3 DNA sequence: TGTGCCAGCAGCTTATCCTCGGAGGGGCCCTTATATGGCTACACCTTC. The V gene is TRBV7-9, the J gene TRBJ1-2, with a weak D call TRBD1 (5 bases). This CDR3 is 16 amino acids long. From germline, CDR1 is SEHNR and CDR2 FQNEAQ (reference sequence). V lost 2 bases to trimming and J lost 5 bases, with 18 bases between them.

The V call is TRBV6-6, the J call TRBJ2-7; 7 bases are shared with TRBD1. This CDR3 spans 13 amino acids. With 3 bases clipped from V and 5 bases from J, the junction kept 4 bases outside the gene matches. Germline CDR1 is MNHNY and CDR2 is SVGAGI (reference sequence). The CDR3 sequence: CASSYKTGNEQYF. In nucleotides, the CDR3 is TGTGCCAGCAGTTATAAGACAGGGAACGAGCAGTACTTC.

The chain has TRBV4-1 and TRBJ2-7, with D possibly TRBD2 on 5 matching bases. V gave up 4 bases and J gave up 4 bases, with 8 bases separating them. The CDR3 is made up of 12 amino acids. Germline V gene lookup returns CDR1 MGHRA and CDR2 YSYEKL. This CDR3 is CASSLTGYEQYF. DNA of the CDR3: TGCGCCAGCAGCCTTACGGGATACGAGCAGTACTTC.

The CDR3 sequence: CSVEESKQGPYEQYF. CDR3 bases: TGCAGCGTTGAAGAATCCAAACAGGGACCCTACGAGCAGTACTTC. The chain couples TRBV29-1 to TRBJ2-7; D may be TRBD1 (6 bases). The germline CDR1 and CDR2 sequences are SQVTM and ANQGSEA. The V end lost 0 bases, the J end lost 2 bases, and 14 bases lay between the germline ends. CDR3 size: 15 residues.

The chain recombines TRBV27 with TRBJ2-7; 14 nucleotides match TRBD2. The germline CDR1 and CDR2 sequences are MNHEY and SMNVEV (reference sequence). The CDR3 has 18 residues. The trim removed 8 bases at V and 1 base at J, leaving 13 bases unmatched. As DNA, the CDR3 is TGTGCCAGCTTTGGTCCGGGACTAGCGGGAGAAAAGTCCTACGAGCAGTACTTC. It is translated as CASFGPGLAGEKSYEQYF.

V gene TRBV5-4 combines with J gene TRBJ2-7; D might be TRBD1 (6 bases). The V and J ends lost 4 bases and 2 bases respectively, with 16 bases between them. The CDR3 contains 15 residues. Germline V CDR1 and CDR2: SGHNT, YYREEE (reference sequence). The CDR3 protein is CASSADTGWTYEQYF. As DNA, the CDR3 is TGTGCCAGCAGCGCCGATACAGGGTGGACCTACGAGCAGTACTTC.

In the case of this clone: Other DNA sequences in this specimen translate into the identical CDR3. This chain uses TRBV28 with TRBJ1-2, with unresolved D. There are 11 residues in the CDR3. Germline assignment: CDR1 MDHEN and CDR2 SYDVKM. Trimming removed 3 bases at V and 2 bases at J, with 1 base between. For the CDR3, the DNA is TGTGCCAGCAGTTTGAACTATGGCTACACCTTC. Translating gives CASSLNYGYTF.

This clone was seen a single time. The V gene is TRBV11-2, the J gene TRBJ2-1; D is possibly TRBD2 (5 bases). CDR3 size: 14 residues. Germline V gives CDR1 SGHAT, CDR2 FQNNGV. Between the trimmed V and J ends, which lost 5 bases and 2 bases, there was a span of 10 bases. CDR3 protein: CASSPAGAYNEQFF. In DNA form, the CDR3 reads TGTGCCAGCAGCCCCGCCGGGGCCTACAATGAGCAGTTCTTC. Full variable domain (remainder filled in from reference TRBV11-2 and TRBJ2-1): EAGVAQSPRYKIIEKRQSVAFWCNPISGHATLYWYQQILGQGPKLLIQFQNNGVVDDSQLPKDRFSAERLKGVDSTLKIQPAKLEDSAVYLCASSPAGAYNEQFFGPGTRLTVL.

In the case of this clone: This same CDR3 is encoded by further DNA sequences in the sample. The V and J genes are TRBV28 and TRBJ2-1; D call uncertain. Germline assignment: CDR1 MDHEN and CDR2 SYDVKM. The V gene lost 6 bases and the J gene lost 4 bases, with 7 bases spanning the gap. This CDR3 has 12 amino acids. CDR3 nucleotide sequence: TGTGCCAGCAGCCTAGGGTACAATGAGCAGTTCTTC. Its protein is CASSLGYNEQFF.

The sample holds one count of this clone. The chain recombines TRBV7-8 with TRBJ2-3; 8 bases agree with TRBD2. CDR3 size: 16 residues. Per the germline V gene, CDR1 is SGHVS and CDR2 is FQNEAQ. V dropped 4 bases and J dropped 6; count of bases not matched to a gene: 12. For the CDR3, the DNA is TGTGCCAGCAGCTCCCCCTCGGGGGGGACAAGGGATACGCAGTATTTT. Translated: CASSSPSGGTRDTQYF.

J is TRBJ1-4 and V is TRBV28; D is ambiguous. CDR1 is MDHEN and CDR2 is SYDVKM in the germline V gene. Trimming shortened V by 2 bases and J by 7 bases, and 2 bases separated the two germline ends. This CDR3 has 11 residues. CDR3 DNA sequence: TGTGCCAGCAGTTTAATTGAAAAACTGTTTTTT. This gives the protein CASSLIEKLFF.

The rearrangement uses TRBV6-1 and TRBJ1-2; TRBD1 matches at 10 bases. From germline, CDR1 is MNHNS and CDR2 SASEGT. J gave up 3 bases and V 8 bases, and 9 bases lay outside the gene matches. This CDR3 is 15 amino acids long. The CDR3 spells CASVSGQGIDYGYTF. The CDR3, as DNA: TGTGCCAGCGTTTCGGGACAGGGGATCGACTATGGCTACACCTTC.

As regards this clone: The sample carries other DNA sequences with the same CDR3. The genes are TRBV9 and TRBJ2-7; D ambiguous. Germline V gene data show CDR1 as SGDLS and CDR2 as YYNGEE. The CDR3 runs 12 residues. Trimming left V 3 bases short and J 2 bases short, with 6 bases between. In nucleotides, the CDR3 is TGTGCCAGCAGCGGAGGAACCTACGAGCAGTACTTC. It yields the protein CASSGGTYEQYF.